The 32 T cell receptor beta chains presented below share a single source sample, sequenced in a study of T cell changes during pregnancy in multiple sclerosis. Measured with immunoSEQ multiplex PCR; TCRdb has only the in-frame clones, and not every one. The repertoire holds about 67,000 clones, with 89% as singletons. Sequenced material: peripheral blood, taken in the first trimester of pregnancy. The receptors were sampled from a female donor with multiple sclerosis, enrolled in a pregnancy study.

The chain carries TRBV6-1 and TRBJ2-1; the D gene is possibly TRBD1 (6 bases). CDR3 length: 14 residues. V was pared by 6 bases and J by 0 bases, with 9 bases between. CDR1 and CDR2 (germline): MNHNS, SASEGT. Here the CDR3 DNA reads TGTGCCAGCAGGGCGGACAGCTCCTACAATGAGCAGTTCTTC. This encodes CASRADSSYNEQFF.

V is TRBV7-9 and J is TRBJ2-7, with 9 positions matching TRBD1. Per germline, CDR1 SEHNR and CDR2 FQNEAQ (reference sequence). Trimming removed 5 bases from V and 0 bases from J; junction bases left unmatched: 5. The length of the CDR3 is 15 residues. The CDR3 coding sequence is TGTGCCAGCAGCCCCGGACAGGGGCGCTCCTACGAGCAGTACTTC. Translation gives CASSPGQGRSYEQYF.

This clone occurred once. The CDR3 spells CASSQEWAGTNEKLFF. For the CDR3, the DNA is TGCGCCAGCAGCCAAGAATGGGCAGGCACTAATGAAAAACTGTTTTTT. The rearrangement uses TRBV4-1 and TRBJ1-4; D not resolved. Trimming took 0 bases from V and 2 from J, leaving 10 bases between them. Germline loops: CDR1 MGHRA, CDR2 YSYEKL. The CDR3 length is 16 residues.

The CDR3 is CASSQVRQIQETQYF. In DNA form, the CDR3 reads TGCGCCAGCAGCCAAGTACGACAAATTCAAGAGACCCAGTACTTC. This chain links TRBV4-3 with TRBJ2-5; D gene ambiguous. The CDR3 totals 15 residues. Germline V gene lookup returns CDR1 LGHNA and CDR2 YSLEER. Trimming pared 1 base from V and 2 bases from J, leaving 11 bases between.

V gene TRBV4-3 combines with J gene TRBJ1-5, with no clear D. CDR3 length equals 13 residues. V was shortened by 1 base and J by 4 bases, with 5 bases between the two germline ends. CDR1 is LGHNA and CDR2 is YSLEER in the germline V gene. CDR3 nucleotide sequence: TGCGCCAGCAGCCAAGGGAGGAATCAGCCCCAGCATTTT. Translation gives CASSQGRNQPQHF.

This rearrangement joins TRBV11-2 to TRBJ2-1, with 8 positions matching TRBD2. The CDR3 sequence is 15 residues long. The trim removed 0 bases at V and 7 bases at J, leaving 5 bases unmatched. The germline gives CDR1 SGHAT, CDR2 FQNNGV. The CDR3 protein is CASSLDAGGLNEQFF. The CDR3 DNA reads as TGTGCCAGCAGCTTAGATGCGGGAGGCCTTAATGAGCAGTTCTTC. Drawing the rest from reference TRBV11-2 and TRBJ2-1, the complete variable domain is EAGVAQSPRYKIIEKRQSVAFWCNPISGHATLYWYQQILGQGPKLLIQFQNNGVVDDSQLPKDRFSAERLKGVDSTLKIQPAKLEDSAVYLCASSLDAGGLNEQFFGPGTRLTVL.

The CDR3 is CASSPHPVQGYNEQFF. Here the CDR3 DNA reads TGTGCCAGCAGCCCTCATCCGGTACAGGGATACAATGAGCAGTTCTTC. The J gene is TRBJ2-1, the V gene TRBV7-2; TRBD1 is a possible D gene (6 bases). CDR3 length equals 16 residues. V was cut by 5 bases and J by 4 bases, with 18 bases left in between. CDR1 is SGHTA, CDR2 FQGNSA, per germline.

This chain joins TRBV6-5 and TRBJ1-1, with a possible D match to TRBD1 (6 bases). Looked up from germline, CDR1 is MNHEY and CDR2 is SVGAGI. The CDR3 is 15 residues long. Deletions cut 4 bases from V and 0 bases from J, with 12 bases between. The CDR3 is CASSSAGALNTEAFF. CDR3 coding DNA: TGTGCCAGCAGTTCCGCAGGGGCCTTGAACACTGAAGCTTTCTTT.

This clone came up a few times. The chain combines TRBV6-5 with TRBJ1-4; D possibly corresponds to TRBD1 (5 bases). V dropped 5 bases and J dropped 6 bases, with 16 bases sitting between them. This CDR3 region has 15 residues. Per germline, CDR1 MNHEY and CDR2 SVGAGI. CDR3 region: CASSASQGLYEKLFF. The DNA of the CDR3 is TGTGCCAGCAGTGCCTCTCAGGGACTGTATGAAAAACTGTTTTTT.

The chain is built from TRBV29-1 and TRBJ2-7; 9 bases are a match to TRBD1. Germline V gene lookup returns CDR1 SQVTM and CDR2 ANQGSEA. J gave up 2 bases and V 7 bases, and 6 bases lay outside the gene matches. CDR3 length equals 13 residues. The CDR3 DNA sequence: TGCAGCGCTTGGGACAGGGATGCCTACGAGCAGTACTTC. As protein: CSAWDRDAYEQYF.

The V and J genes are TRBV7-2 and TRBJ1-2, with 9 nucleotides matching TRBD1. The length of the CDR3 is 15 residues. V shed 3 bases and J 3 bases; nucleotides not matched to a gene: 5. Germline V CDR1 and CDR2: SGHTA, FQGNSA. The CDR3 here is CASSFWDRADYGYTF. CDR3 DNA: TGTGCCAGCAGCTTTTGGGACAGGGCGGACTATGGCTACACCTTC. The whole variable domain, remainder taken from reference TRBV7-2 and TRBJ1-2, is GAGVSQSPSNKVTEKGKDVELRCDPISGHTALYWYRQSLGQGLEFLIYFQGNSAPDKSGLPSDRFSAERTGGSVSTLTIQRTQQEDSAVYLCASSFWDRADYGYTFGSGTRLTVV.

The chain is built from TRBV5-8 and TRBJ2-7, with D possibly matching TRBD2 (5 bases). Per the germline V gene, CDR1 is SGHTS and CDR2 is YDEGEE. V dropped 1 base and J dropped 6 bases, with 23 bases sitting between them. This CDR3 is 17 amino acids long. The CDR3 is CASSLLFRGSSVPEQYF. The DNA of the CDR3 is TGTGCCAGCAGCTTGTTGTTTCGGGGATCGAGTGTTCCCGAGCAGTACTTC.

V is TRBV19 and J is TRBJ1-4; D may be TRBD1 (5 bases). CDR3 length equals 12 residues. V was cut by 10 bases and J by 4 bases, with 10 bases left in between. Per the germline V gene, CDR1 is LNHDA and CDR2 is SQIVND (reference sequence). CDR3 protein: CATMGGNEKLFF. CDR3 nucleotides: TGTGCCACCATGGGGGGTAATGAAAAACTGTTTTTT.

The DNA for the CDR3 is TGTGCCAGCCGCGGCGTCCGGAGGGCCAAAAACATTCAGTACTTC. This translates into CASRGVRRAKNIQYF. This sequence joins TRBV27 and TRBJ2-4; D might be TRBD2 (5 bases). With 8 bases removed from V and 1 base from J, the gap between germline ends came to 15 bases. The length of the CDR3 is 15 residues. Germline CDR1 reads MNHEY; CDR2 reads SMNVEV (reference sequence).

J is TRBJ2-1 and V is TRBV7-9; weak D call: TRBD2 (6 bases). This CDR3 comprises 14 residues. Germline lookup yields CDR1 SEHNR and CDR2 FQNEAQ (reference sequence). Trimming left V 5 bases short and J 7 bases short, with 15 bases between. CDR3 coding DNA: TGTGCCAGCAGCCCCAGGGCCAGCGGGAATGAGCAGTTCTTC. This gives the protein CASSPRASGNEQFF.

The chain uses TRBV30 and TRBJ1-2; tentatively, D is TRBD1 (6 bases). Per the germline V gene, CDR1 is GTSNPN and CDR2 is SVGIG (reference sequence). V dropped 1 base and J dropped 11 bases, with 14 bases sitting between them. This CDR3 is built from 12 residues. CDR3 coding DNA: TGTGCCTGGAGTGAGGGGGGGCTGGGGTACACCTTC. This translates into CAWSEGGLGYTF.

This clone has just one count. The genes are TRBV27 and TRBJ1-5, with D unclear. The CDR3 is 12 amino acids. Germline V gene data show CDR1 as MNHEY and CDR2 as SMNVEV (reference sequence). Trimming took 2 bases from V and 11 from J, leaving 10 bases between them. The chain's CDR3 is CASSLLGQAQHF. Here the CDR3 DNA reads TGTGCCAGCAGTTTACTGGGCCAGGCCCAGCATTTT.

The count of this clone is one. V and J are TRBV7-2 and TRBJ1-4, with TRBD1 matching 7 bases. CDR3 size: 14 residues. The germline CDR1 and CDR2 sequences are SGHTA and FQGNSA. V was pared by 5 bases and J by 2 bases, with 2 bases of the junction left unmatched. CDR3 loop: CASSIQGTNEKLFF. The CDR3 bases are TGTGCCAGCAGCATACAGGGGACTAATGAAAAACTGTTTTTT. Complete variable domain (other parts from reference TRBV7-2 and TRBJ1-4): GAGVSQSPSNKVTEKGKDVELRCDPISGHTALYWYRQSLGQGLEFLIYFQGNSAPDKSGLPSDRFSAERTGGSVSTLTIQRTQQEDSAVYLCASSIQGTNEKLFFGSGTQLSVL.

The chain combines TRBV7-2 with TRBJ2-5; 8 bases fit TRBD1. The CDR3 has 15 amino acids. CDR1 and CDR2 from the germline V gene are SGHTA and FQGNSA. The ends lost 5 bases at V and 1 base at J; junction bases unmatched: 6. DNA for the CDR3: TGTGCCAGCAGCCATGACAGGGGACCCCAAGAGACCCAGTACTTC. Protein product: CASSHDRGPQETQYF.

The chain is built from TRBV7-2 and TRBJ2-3; maybe TRBD1 (7 bases). This CDR3 is 15 amino acids long. The V gene lost 5 bases and the J gene lost 5 bases, with 17 bases spanning the gap. Per germline, CDR1 SGHTA and CDR2 FQGNSA. CDR3 DNA sequence: TGTGCCAGCAGCGGGCAGGGGGGCGTTGGAGATACGCAGTATTTT. This encodes CASSGQGGVGDTQYF.

The V gene is TRBV6-1, the J gene TRBJ2-7; D remains ambiguous. Trimming shortened V by 8 bases and J by 5 bases, and 10 bases separated the two germline ends. Germline CDR1 reads MNHNS; CDR2 reads SASEGT. CDR3 length: 11 amino acids. CDR3 in amino acids: CASASLNEQYF. The CDR3 DNA sequence: TGTGCCAGCGCATCTCTAAACGAGCAGTACTTC.

This clone came up a few times. This sequence joins TRBV9 and TRBJ2-1; no firm D call. V was clipped by 0 bases and J by 6 bases, with 13 bases between them. CDR3 length equals 15 residues. The germline CDR1 and CDR2 sequences are SGDLS and YYNGEE. The CDR3 coding sequence is TGTGCCAGCAGCGTAGAATTAGCCGCCCGCAATGAGCAGTTCTTC. Translating it yields CASSVELAARNEQFF.

The gene calls are TRBV23-1 and TRBJ1-1; D uncertain. TRBV23-1 is noted as an ORF with a role that remains uncertain. The CDR3 runs 14 residues. V was shortened by 0 bases and J by 3 bases, with 8 bases between the two germline ends. DNA for the CDR3: TGCGCCAGCAGTCAATCGGGGAGACACACTGAAGCTTTCTTT. Translation: CASSQSGRHTEAFF.

The V gene is TRBV6-5, the J gene TRBJ1-1, with D tentatively TRBD1 (6 bases). The CDR3 has 16 residues. Germline V gives CDR1 MNHEY, CDR2 SVGAGI. The V gene lost 2 bases and the J gene lost 5 bases, with 18 bases spanning the gap. The chain's CDR3 is CASSYGAGDIKTEAFF. Here the CDR3 DNA reads TGTGCCAGCAGTTACGGAGCAGGGGACATAAAAACTGAAGCTTTCTTT.

This clone has more than one count but fewer than ten. The chain uses TRBV7-9 and TRBJ2-7; 12 bases are shared with TRBD1. Unmatched junction bases numbered 9, after V lost 3 bases and J lost 6 bases. Germline CDR1 is SEHNR and CDR2 is FQNEAQ (reference sequence). The CDR3 extends over 16 amino acids. The CDR3 loop reads CASSLGQGAKGREQYF. CDR3 nucleotide sequence: TGTGCCAGCAGCTTGGGACAGGGGGCAAAAGGGCGCGAGCAGTACTTC.

The chain links TRBV30 to TRBJ1-1; no reliable D call. CDR3 size: 14 residues. Germline V gene lookup returns CDR1 GTSNPN and CDR2 SVGIG (reference sequence). V dropped 0 bases and J dropped 1 base, with 9 bases sitting between them. CDR3 residues: CAWSVGRTNTEAFF. CDR3 bases: TGTGCCTGGAGTGTTGGGCGTACGAACACTGAAGCTTTCTTT. Supplemented by reference TRBV30 and TRBJ1-1, the full variable domain reads SQTIHQWPATLVQPVGSPLSLECTVEGTSNPNLYWYRQAAGRGLQLLFYSVGIGQISSEVPQNLSASRPQDRQFILSSKKLLLSDSGFYLCAWSVGRTNTEAFFGQGTRLTVV.

The J gene is TRBJ1-1, the V gene TRBV5-1; D may be TRBD1 (5 bases). CDR3 length equals 16 residues. Germline V CDR1 and CDR2: SGHRS, YFSETQ. With 0 bases removed from V and 2 bases from J, the gap between germline ends came to 14 bases. CDR3: CASSLAVGQANTEAFF. The CDR3 nucleotides are TGCGCCAGCAGCTTGGCCGTCGGACAAGCCAACACTGAAGCTTTCTTT. Looking up the rest from reference TRBV5-1 and TRBJ1-1 gives the full variable domain: KAGVTQTPRYLIKTRGQQVTLSCSPISGHRSVSWYQQTPGQGLQFLFEYFSETQRNKGNFPGRFSGRQFSNSRSEMNVSTLELGDSALYLCASSLAVGQANTEAFFGQGTRLTVV.

The chain couples TRBV15 to TRBJ1-2, with TRBD1 matching 9 bases. Germline V gene lookup returns CDR1 LNHNV and CDR2 YYDKDF (reference sequence). Unmatched junction bases numbered 14, after V lost 3 bases and J lost 6 bases. This CDR3 is built from 17 residues. The CDR3 bases are TGTGCCACCAGCAGGGGGAGAGGACAGGGGTTTAGGGATGGCTACACCTTC. Translation gives CATSRGRGQGFRDGYTF. The full variable domain, completed using reference TRBV15 and TRBJ1-2, is DAMVIQNPRYQVTQFGKPVTLSCSQTLNHNVMYWYQQKSSQAPKLLFHYYDKDFNNEADTPDNFQSRRPNTSFCFLDIRSPGLGDTAMYLCATSRGRGQGFRDGYTFGSGTRLTVV.

The genes are TRBV7-8 and TRBJ1-5; perhaps TRBD1 as D (5 bases). Germline V gene data show CDR1 as SGHVS and CDR2 as FQNEAQ. This CDR3 comprises 18 residues. The germline V and J ends were trimmed by 6 bases and 3 bases, with 24 bases remaining between them. CDR3 amino acids: CASSSLGQLGEDNQPQHF. In DNA form, the CDR3 reads TGTGCCAGCAGTTCACTCGGACAACTCGGGGAGGACAATCAGCCCCAGCATTTT.

V is TRBV19 and J is TRBJ1-1; 8 bases match TRBD1. The CDR3 contains 13 residues. Germline CDR1 LNHDA, CDR2 SQIVND (reference sequence). V lost 5 bases to trimming and J lost 7 bases; unmatched junction nucleotides: 6. CDR3 DNA: TGTGCCAGTAGTGTACGACAGGGGCTTGAAGCTTTCTTT. It yields the protein CASSVRQGLEAFF.

The chain couples TRBV11-2 to TRBJ1-3; D may be TRBD1 (6 bases). The CDR3 loop spans 15 amino acids. In germline, CDR1 is SGHAT, CDR2 FQNNGV. The V gene lost 1 base and the J gene lost 1 base, with 8 bases spanning the gap. The CDR3 DNA reads TGTGCCAGCAGCTTAGCCGGGACATCTGGAAACACCATATATTTT. Protein product: CASSLAGTSGNTIYF.

The V and J genes are TRBV29-1 and TRBJ2-7, with a tentative D call TRBD1 (5 bases). Germline V gene lookup returns CDR1 SQVTM and CDR2 ANQGSEA. V lost 3 bases, J lost 3 bases, and 9 bases lay in between. This CDR3 is 12 amino acids long. The CDR3 protein is CSVESRDYEQYF. CDR3 in DNA: TGCAGCGTTGAGAGCAGGGACTACGAGCAGTACTTC.